The 8 T cell receptor beta chains below all came from one sample that was sequenced in a study of T cells in Graves' hyperthyroidism and ophthalmopathy. The investigators amplified TCR beta CDR3 regions from RNA transcripts. HTBI primers were employed in a first-round RT-PCR of the TCR CDR3. Each CDR3 protein gets one entry after TCRdb re-called the multiplex PCR reads with MiXCR. The sample lists 500,000 to 600,000 distinct CDR3 sequences, about 20% seen once, with 47% in the top ten. Specimen: blood. The receptors derive from a man aged 35 to 55 with Graves' ophthalmopathy.

The sample holds many counts of this clonotype. This chain links TRBV5-1 with TRBJ2-6; 10 bases map to TRBD1. The CDR3 runs 17 residues. Germline CDR1 is SGHRS and CDR2 is YFSETQ. J lost 0 bases, V lost 3 bases, and 3 bases had no gene match. DNA of the CDR3: TGCGCCAGCAGCTACCGGGACAGGGGCTCTGGGGCCAACGTCCTGACTTTC. Its protein is CASSYRDRGSGANVLTF.

The chain couples TRBV15 to TRBJ1-5; D unclear. The CDR3 runs 15 residues. The V end was cut by 0 bases, the J end by 0 bases, with 6 bases between. Germline CDR1 is LNHNV and CDR2 is YYDKDF (reference sequence). CDR3 residues: CATSRDEGSNQPQHF. In DNA form, the CDR3 reads TGTGCCACCAGCAGAGATGAGGGTAGCAATCAGCCCCAGCATTTT.

This clonotype was found many times. The gene calls are TRBV28 and TRBJ1-1; D may be TRBD1 (5 bases). V lost 3 bases and J 11 bases, leaving 13 bases between the germline ends. Germline V lookup: CDR1 MDHEN, CDR2 SYDVKM. This CDR3 has 12 residues. Written as DNA, the CDR3 is TGTGCCAGCAGTTTGTGGGGCCTGCGGGCTTTCTTT. Its translation is CASSLWGLRAFF.

Only a few counts were recorded for this clonotype. The chain is built from TRBV6-1 and TRBJ2-1, with 9 positions matching TRBD1. CDR3 size: 13 residues. The germline gives CDR1 MNHNS, CDR2 SASEGT. V was clipped by 5 bases and J by 12 bases; unmatched bases: 8. The CDR3 is CASSTRQGEWQFF. CDR3 bases: TGTGCCAGCAGTACCCGACAGGGGGAGTGGCAGTTCTTC.

The rearrangement uses TRBV6-9 and TRBJ2-3; TRBD2 matches 11 bases. The V gene's germline CDR1 is MNHGY and CDR2 SVAAGI. The CDR3 contains 17 residues. V was clipped by 3 bases and J by 2 bases; unmatched bases: 7. In nucleotides, the CDR3 is TGTGCCAGCAGTTACTTTTCTAGCGGGGGGCTCACAGATACGCAGTATTTT. This codes for CASSYFSSGGLTDTQYF.

The V call is TRBV4-2, the J call TRBJ2-1; tentative D call: TRBD2 (6 bases). Per the germline V gene, CDR1 is LGHNA and CDR2 is YNFKEQ. This CDR3 has 16 amino acids. Trimming removed 1 base from V and 1 base from J, with 11 bases in between. The DNA of the CDR3 is TGTGCCAGCAGCCAAGTTCCCGGGAGTTCCTACAATGAGCAGTTCTTC. This codes for CASSQVPGSSYNEQFF.

This clonotype has only a few counts. CDR3 sequence (DNA): TGTGCCAGCAGCTTAGTGGCGGGAACGGATGAAAACATTCAGTACTTC. Translated: CASSLVAGTDENIQYF. V usage is TRBV7-9 and J usage is TRBJ2-4, with D maybe TRBD2 (6 bases). This CDR3 is built from 16 residues. Germline assignment: CDR1 SEHNR and CDR2 FQNEAQ (reference sequence). V shed 1 base and J shed 5 bases, with 15 bases lying between them.

This chain uses TRBV6-2 or TRBV6-3 with TRBJ1-3; D unclear. Germline V lookup: CDR1 MNHEY, CDR2 SVGEGT. The CDR3 loop spans 10 amino acids. V was cut by 8 bases and J by 5 bases, with 4 bases left in between. The chain's CDR3 is CASVRNTIYF. CDR3 bases: TGTGCCAGCGTTAGAAACACCATATATTTT.